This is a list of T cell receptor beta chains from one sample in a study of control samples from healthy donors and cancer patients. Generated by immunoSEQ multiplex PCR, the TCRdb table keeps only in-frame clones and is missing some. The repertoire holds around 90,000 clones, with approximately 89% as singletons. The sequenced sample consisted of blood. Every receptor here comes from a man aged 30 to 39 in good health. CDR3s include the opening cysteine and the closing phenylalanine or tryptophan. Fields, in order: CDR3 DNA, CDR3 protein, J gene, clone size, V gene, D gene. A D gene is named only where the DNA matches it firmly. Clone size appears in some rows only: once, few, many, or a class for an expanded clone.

DNA: TGCGCCAGCAGTACCTGGGGGGGCCGGAATGAGCAGTTCTTC; CDR3: CASSTWGGRNEQFF; J: TRBJ2-1; size: -; V: TRBV10-2; D: -
DNA: TGTGCCAGCACCTTGGACACCACCTCCTACGAGCAGTACTTC; CDR3: CASTLDTTSYEQYF; J: TRBJ2-7; size: -; V: TRBV7-9; D: -
DNA: TGTGCCAGCAGTTCCGGGGGGGCCAACTATGGCTACACCTTC; CDR3: CASSSGGANYGYTF; J: TRBJ1-2; size: -; V: TRBV27; D: -
DNA: TGTGCCAGCATCCGGCAGGGGAACACTGAAGCTTTCTTT; CDR3: CASIRQGNTEAFF; J: TRBJ1-1; size: many; V: TRBV12-3/TRBV12-4; D: -
DNA: TGTGCCAGCAGCGAGAGAGGGTGGCGGATTGGTGTCCCTAATGAAAAACTGTTTTTT; CDR3: CASSERGWRIGVPNEKLFF; J: TRBJ1-4; size: -; V: TRBV27; D: -
DNA: TGTGCCAGCAGTTCGATTCGTGGCTATGGCTACACCTTC; CDR3: CASSSIRGYGYTF; J: TRBJ1-2; size: -; V: TRBV12-3/TRBV12-4; D: -
DNA: TGCAGTGCTAGTAACCCCCTTCACAGGGGGGGCTACACCTTC; CDR3: CSASNPLHRGGYTF; J: TRBJ1-2; size: -; V: TRBV20-1; D: TRBD1
DNA: TGTGTTATTGCCCGGGGGTTGAACACTGAAGCTTTCTTT; CDR3: CVIARGLNTEAFF; J: TRBJ1-1; size: few; V: TRBV28; D: -
DNA: TGTGCCACCAGCAGGGCAGGAGGGGGTAGGGACTATGGCTACACCTTC; CDR3: CATSRAGGGRDYGYTF; J: TRBJ1-2; size: -; V: TRBV15; D: -
DNA: TGTGCCTGGAGTGTACGACGGGAGACCCAGTACTTC; CDR3: CAWSVRRETQYF; J: TRBJ2-5; size: -; V: TRBV30; D: -
DNA: TGTGCCAGCAGCTTCAGGCCCGAGGATGAGCAGTTCTTC; CDR3: CASSFRPEDEQFF; J: TRBJ2-1; size: once; V: TRBV7-6; D: -
DNA: TGCAGCGCTCGTCGGGGAGCCAAAAACATTCAGTACTTC; CDR3: CSARRGAKNIQYF; J: TRBJ2-4; size: -; V: TRBV29-1; D: -